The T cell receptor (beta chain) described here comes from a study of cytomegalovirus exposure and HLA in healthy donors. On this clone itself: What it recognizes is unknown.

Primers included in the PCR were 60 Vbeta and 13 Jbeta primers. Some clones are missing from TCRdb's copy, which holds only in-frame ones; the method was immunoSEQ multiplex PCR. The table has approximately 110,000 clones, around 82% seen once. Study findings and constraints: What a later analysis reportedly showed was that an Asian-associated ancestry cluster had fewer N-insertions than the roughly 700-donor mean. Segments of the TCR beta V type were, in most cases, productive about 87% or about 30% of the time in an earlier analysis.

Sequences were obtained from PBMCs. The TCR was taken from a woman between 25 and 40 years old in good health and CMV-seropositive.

CDR3 sequence reads: CAAQGSADTQYF. CDR3 bases: TGTGCAGCCCAGGGGAGCGCAGATACGCAGTATTTT. The chain combines TRBV10-3 with TRBJ2-3, with a weak D call TRBD1 (6 bases). The CDR3 length is 12 residues. Germline loops: CDR1 ENHRY, CDR2 SYGVKD.